A selection of T cell receptor beta chains follows, all from one sample in a study of blood T cell repertoires in COVID-19. The protocol was immunoSEQ multiplex PCR, while the TCRdb copy is restricted to in-frame clones and leaves out a portion. The profile shows about 140,000 clones, about 89% of them singletons. The sample taken for sequencing was peripheral blood. These receptors were obtained from a man aged 50-59 years with active COVID-19. Each CDR3 is given with its conserved first and last residue. A D gene is named only where the DNA matches it firmly.

v_call: TRBV6-6
j_call: TRBJ1-4
d_call: TRBD1
cdr3_aa: CATEKGQGGKLFF

v_call: TRBV5-4
j_call: TRBJ2-3
d_call: TRBD2
cdr3_aa: CASSRLAGGLMTDTQYF

v_call: TRBV7-9
j_call: TRBJ2-4
d_call: -
cdr3_aa: CASSLGQSGSKNIQYF

v_call: TRBV14
j_call: TRBJ2-3
d_call: -
cdr3_aa: CASSQDLWSGDTQYF

v_call: TRBV5-6
j_call: TRBJ1-5
d_call: -
cdr3_aa: CASSSSGWGNQPQHF

v_call: TRBV6-2/TRBV6-3
j_call: TRBJ1-1
d_call: -
cdr3_aa: CASSYSARMNTEAFF

v_call: TRBV4-1
j_call: TRBJ1-1
d_call: TRBD1
cdr3_aa: CASTRTGGARTEAFF

v_call: TRBV10-3
j_call: TRBJ1-2
d_call: -
cdr3_aa: CAISGLLRGYTF

v_call: TRBV5-1
j_call: TRBJ1-4
d_call: TRBD1
cdr3_aa: CASSWNSGGGEKLFF

v_call: TRBV11-2
j_call: TRBJ1-1
d_call: -
cdr3_aa: CASSPIGGTEAFF

v_call: TRBV4-2
j_call: TRBJ1-6
d_call: TRBD1
cdr3_aa: CASTRTGVLADSPLHF

v_call: TRBV30
j_call: TRBJ2-5
d_call: -
cdr3_aa: CAWNPGGSFGETQYF

v_call: TRBV7-9
j_call: TRBJ1-5
d_call: -
cdr3_aa: CASSQSRGPQHF

v_call: TRBV9
j_call: TRBJ1-2
d_call: -
cdr3_aa: CASSVGRTWGYTF

v_call: TRBV11-3
j_call: TRBJ1-1
d_call: TRBD1
cdr3_aa: CASSLDRAGEAFF

v_call: TRBV7-6
j_call: TRBJ2-7
d_call: TRBD1
cdr3_aa: CASSLARPGGNYEQYF

v_call: TRBV7-2
j_call: TRBJ1-1
d_call: -
cdr3_aa: CASSLKPMNTEAFF

v_call: TRBV6-5
j_call: TRBJ2-7
d_call: TRBD2
cdr3_aa: CAIGTSGVSYEQYF

v_call: TRBV7-7
j_call: TRBJ2-2
d_call: -
cdr3_aa: CASSSGTPNTGELFF

v_call: TRBV11-2
j_call: TRBJ1-6
d_call: -
cdr3_aa: CASSSRQGISPLHF

v_call: TRBV4-1
j_call: TRBJ2-3
d_call: TRBD2
cdr3_aa: CASSAGTNTDTQYF

v_call: TRBV4-2
j_call: TRBJ2-2
d_call: TRBD2
cdr3_aa: CASSQARGGSTGELFF

v_call: TRBV30
j_call: TRBJ2-2
d_call: -
cdr3_aa: CAWRRGGLLNTGELFF

v_call: TRBV30
j_call: TRBJ1-6
d_call: -
cdr3_aa: CAWRPGTAPLHF

v_call: TRBV5-1
j_call: TRBJ1-1
d_call: -
cdr3_aa: CASREEERAFF

v_call: TRBV20-1
j_call: TRBJ1-2
d_call: -
cdr3_aa: CSADRDSRYTF

v_call: TRBV4-1
j_call: TRBJ1-1
d_call: -
cdr3_aa: CASSQEGGTEAFF

v_call: TRBV3-1/TRBV3-2
j_call: TRBJ2-7
d_call: TRBD2
cdr3_aa: CASSQALAGGRSYEQYF

v_call: TRBV6-5
j_call: TRBJ2-1
d_call: TRBD2
cdr3_aa: CASGGGRGNYNEQFF

v_call: TRBV5-1
j_call: TRBJ2-1
d_call: TRBD1
cdr3_aa: CASSEGQGRDEQFF

v_call: TRBV24-1
j_call: TRBJ2-3
d_call: TRBD1
cdr3_aa: CATGPGGQGTDTQYF

v_call: TRBV11-2
j_call: TRBJ1-2
d_call: TRBD1
cdr3_aa: CASSSRDRGLDGYTF

v_call: TRBV4-1
j_call: TRBJ1-2
d_call: TRBD1
cdr3_aa: CASSQAGGGYGYTF

v_call: TRBV21-1
j_call: TRBJ2-7
d_call: -
cdr3_aa: CASSPAPGTSGYEQYF

v_call: TRBV4-3
j_call: TRBJ2-7
d_call: -
cdr3_aa: CASSQELVDSYEQYF

v_call: TRBV27
j_call: TRBJ2-1
d_call: TRBD2
cdr3_aa: CASSLHRREASVYNEQFF

v_call: TRBV3-1/TRBV3-2
j_call: TRBJ2-7
d_call: -
cdr3_aa: CANSQAHEQYF

v_call: TRBV2
j_call: TRBJ2-2
d_call: -
cdr3_aa: CASSENGNTGELFF